Each of the 19 T cell receptor beta chains below was sequenced from the same sample in a study of molecular identifiers for immune sequencing clone quantification. TCRdb ran MiXCR on the PCR reads and lists one entry per CDR3 protein. The sample carries hundreds of thousands of distinct CDR3 sequences, about 25% recorded once. The sequenced sample was naive CD8+ T cells from blood, with Jurkat cell RNA spiked in. Subset noted: FACS-sorted CD8+CD4-CCR7+CD45RA+ naive T cells. The receptors were gathered from a human donor in good health. Some libraries in this study had Jurkat cell RNA spiked in.

CDR3 protein: CASSREGTSGSISTDTQYF. In DNA, the CDR3 is TGTGCCAGCAGCCGAGAAGGAACTAGCGGGAGCATTAGCACAGATACGCAGTATTTT. The V and J genes are TRBV9 and TRBJ2-3; 11 bases are shared with TRBD2. Per germline, CDR1 SGDLS and CDR2 YYNGEE. After removal of 4 bases from V and 0 bases from J, the junction contained 13 bases not matched to a gene. This CDR3 region has 19 residues.

The chain has TRBV12-3 or TRBV12-4 and TRBJ2-1, with TRBD1 as a possible D gene (5 bases). V was clipped by 6 bases and J by 8 bases, with 14 bases between them. The CDR3 is made up of 13 amino acids. The CDR3 bases are TGTGCCAGCAGCGACTCAGACAGAGATGAGCAGTTCTTC. Its translation: CASSDSDRDEQFF.

The sample holds a few counts of this clonotype. A read error may produce the germline difference seen at one junction end. The chain has TRBV7-9 and TRBJ2-5, with 9 positions matching TRBD2. CDR1 and CDR2 from the germline V gene are SEHNR and FQNEAQ (reference sequence). The CDR3 sequence is 16 residues long. CDR3 amino acids: CDSSLAASGVQETQYF. CDR3 DNA: TGTGACAGCAGCTTAGCAGCTAGCGGGGTGCAAGAGACCCAGTACTTC.

Comment on this clonotype: Since a much larger clone is just one base distant, this may be a read error. This rearrangement joins TRBV7-2 to TRBJ2-1, with a possible D match to TRBD2 (5 bases). The germline V gene encodes CDR1 SGHTA and CDR2 FQGNSA. The CDR3 is made up of 12 amino acids. The ends were cut back, 1 base at V and 15 bases at J, with 13 bases in the middle. CDR3 residues: CASSLVRTWAFF. The CDR3 region has the DNA TGTGCCAGCAGCTTAGTCAGGACTTGGGCGTTCTTC.

The V call is TRBV9, the J call TRBJ1-2, with 7 positions matching TRBD1. V trimming: 1 base; J trimming: 8 bases; junction bases outside the gene matches: 14. CDR3 length: 16 residues. In germline, CDR1 is SGDLS, CDR2 YYNGEE. CDR3 sequence (DNA): TGTGCCAGCAGCGTACGTGGGCAGACAGGGACGGAAGGCTACACCTTC. Translated, it gives CASSVRGQTGTEGYTF.

This sequence joins TRBV7-9 and TRBJ1-1; D perhaps matches TRBD1 (6 bases). Germline loops: CDR1 SEHNR, CDR2 FQNEAQ (reference sequence). The length of the CDR3 is 13 residues. V lost 7 bases and J 1 base, leaving 10 bases between the germline ends. The CDR3 loop is CASTMTGNTEAFF. The CDR3 region has the DNA TGTGCCAGCACCATGACAGGGAACACTGAAGCTTTCTTT.

The sample holds a few counts of this clonotype. An end of the junction does not agree with germline; a read error may underlie this. The CDR3 loop is CASSYSGQGTGTQYF. Written as DNA, the CDR3 is TGTGCCAGCAGTTACTCGGGACAGGGTACAGGTACGCAGTATTTT. The chain joins TRBV6-5 to TRBJ2-3; 9 positions match TRBD1. This CDR3 comprises 15 residues. CDR1 is MNHEY, CDR2 SVGAGI, per germline.

This clonotype has ten or more counts. V usage is TRBV27 and J usage is TRBJ2-3, with 10 bases that match TRBD2. Germline-derived CDR1 and CDR2 are MNHEY and SMNVEV (reference sequence). J gave up 6 bases and V 2 bases, and 5 bases lay outside the gene matches. The CDR3 is made up of 15 amino acids. This CDR3 reads CASSLRAGGADTQYF. DNA for the CDR3: TGTGCCAGCAGTTTAAGAGCGGGGGGGGCCGATACGCAGTATTTT.

This clonotype was detected many times. This rearrangement joins TRBV7-9 to TRBJ1-2; D gene unclear. This CDR3 contains 16 residues. V was clipped by 1 base and J by 2 bases, with 14 bases between them. From germline, CDR1 is SEHNR and CDR2 FQNEAQ (reference sequence). The CDR3 sequence: CASSLDPPFQNYGYTF. Here the CDR3 DNA reads TGTGCCAGCAGCTTAGATCCACCATTCCAAAACTATGGCTACACCTTC.

This clonotype was seen at least ten times. The chain is built from TRBV7-9 and TRBJ1-6, with D uncertain. Germline CDR1 is SEHNR and CDR2 is FQNEAQ (reference sequence). The ends were cut back, 5 bases at V and 7 bases at J, with 18 bases in the middle. This CDR3 spans 16 amino acids. In DNA, the CDR3 is TGTGCCAGCAGCCCCGGTTGGGCAGGTATCAATTCACCCCTCCACTTT. Its translation is CASSPGWAGINSPLHF.

This rearrangement joins TRBV7-2 to TRBJ2-5; 8 nucleotides match TRBD2. This CDR3 has 15 residues. Germline values: CDR1 SGHTA, CDR2 FQGNSA. With 5 bases clipped from V and 5 bases from J, the junction kept 10 bases outside the gene matches. CDR3 residues: CASSLGVAGHETQYF. As DNA, the CDR3 is TGTGCCAGCAGCCTAGGCGTAGCGGGACATGAGACCCAGTACTTC.

As regards this clonotype: Mismatch with germline at one junction end may stem from a read error. The J gene is TRBJ1-1, the V gene TRBV2, with a possible D match to TRBD1 (5 bases). The CDR3 runs to 12 residues. The V gene's germline CDR1 is SNHLY and CDR2 FYNNEI. Here the CDR3 reads CASRDDGAEAFF. CDR3 coding DNA: TGTGCCAGCAGGGATGACGGGGCTGAGGCTTTCTTT.

At least ten counts were recorded for this clonotype. This chain uses TRBV4-1 with TRBJ1-1; D gene uncertain. Germline V gene lookup returns CDR1 MGHRA and CDR2 YSYEKL. The CDR3 is made up of 13 amino acids. The V and J ends lost 0 bases and 7 bases respectively, with 9 bases between them. CDR3: CASSQDMDYEAFF. The CDR3 coding sequence is TGCGCCAGCAGCCAAGATATGGATTATGAAGCTTTCTTT.

This clonotype was seen only a few times. This sequence joins TRBV5-3 and TRBJ2-1, with 7 nucleotides matching TRBD2. TRBV5-3 is an ORF for which the function is uncertain. The length of the CDR3 is 14 residues. J gave up 4 bases and V 8 bases, and 9 bases lay outside the gene matches. The DNA for the CDR3 is TGTGCCAGCACCCGGAGGGAGGGTTACAATGAGCAGTTCTTC. This sequence encodes CASTRREGYNEQFF.

This clonotype was seen repeatedly, ten times or more. This chain links TRBV6-2 or TRBV6-3 with TRBJ2-7; no definite D call. The CDR3 loop spans 14 amino acids. V lost 2 bases and J lost 4, with 12 bases in between. The germline V gene has CDR1 MNHEY and CDR2 SVGEGT. The CDR3 sequence is CASSYGPAAYEQYF. CDR3 nucleotide sequence: TGTGCCAGCAGTTACGGGCCCGCAGCGTACGAGCAGTACTTC.

The rearrangement links TRBV4-3 to TRBJ2-7; 10 bases fit TRBD1. V gave up 6 bases and J gave up 4 bases; unmatched junction bases: 9. The CDR3 totals 15 residues. Germline CDR1 LGHNA, CDR2 YSLEER. The CDR3 bases are TGCGCCAGCAGTCAGAAAGACAGGGGGCTATACGAGCAGTACTTC. Amino acids: CASSQKDRGLYEQYF.

On this clonotype itself: It may be a read error: a sequence one base away is much more abundant. V is TRBV24-1 and J is TRBJ2-5, with D hard to call. The CDR3 consists of 12 residues. V was trimmed by 0 bases and J by 13 bases, leaving 11 bases between them. Per the germline V gene, CDR1 is KGHDR and CDR2 is SFDVKD. The CDR3 DNA is TGTGCCACCAGTGATTTGCGGGTTTTCCGGTACTTC. Translated: CATSDLRVFRYF.

This clonotype occurred once. A much larger clone sits a single nucleotide away, making a read error possible. The rearrangement links TRBV19 to TRBJ2-3; a weak D match, TRBD2 (5 bases). CDR3 length: 18 residues. CDR1 and CDR2 from the germline V gene are LNHDA and SQIVND (reference sequence). V was pared by 5 bases and J by 0 bases, with 21 bases between. CDR3 loop: CASSGEADAGFSTDTQYF. Written as DNA, the CDR3 is TGTGCCAGTAGTGGAGAAGCGGATGCCGGTTTTAGCACAGATACGCAGTATTTT.

The chain couples TRBV19 to TRBJ1-5; no clear D. The germline V gene has CDR1 LNHDA and CDR2 SQIVND (reference sequence). The CDR3 loop spans 16 amino acids. Trimming shortened V by 3 bases and J by 0 bases, and 12 bases separated the two germline ends. For the CDR3, the DNA is TGTGCCAGTAGTATCGGCGCCATCTATAGCAATCAGCCCCAGCATTTT. The encoded protein is CASSIGAIYSNQPQHF.